The next 14 T cell receptor beta chains were all read from a single sample in a study of cytomegalovirus exposure and HLA in healthy donors (dated by TCRdb to about 2017). Libraries came from the immunoSEQ multiplex PCR assay. A mixture of 60 forward primers for TCR Vbeta segments and 13 reverse primers for TCR Jbeta segments was used in the multiplex PCR. In TCRdb, the immuneACCESS table is reduced to in-frame sequences with V and J assigned. These tables do not hold every clone; where another copy was compared, an unresolved V gene accounts for under half, and the others remain unexplained. The sample has 80,000 or so clones on record, about 75% of them singletons. The top ten constitute roughly 4.9% of the sample. Sequencing used PBMCs. Receptor source: a man aged 55 to 70 in good health and CMV-seropositive.

This clone was observed once. The same CDR3 can be traced to other DNA sequences in this sample. This chain links TRBV6-5 with TRBJ2-7; D is ambiguous. Germline-derived CDR1 and CDR2 are MNHEY and SVGAGI. The CDR3 loop spans 13 amino acids. V lost 2 bases, J lost 2 bases, and 7 bases lay in between. The CDR3 reads CASSYAGAYEQYF. The CDR3 nucleotides are TGTGCCAGCAGTTACGCCGGAGCCTACGAGCAGTACTTC.

This chain joins TRBV2 and TRBJ1-4, with 9 bases lining up with TRBD1. Germline V gene lookup returns CDR1 SNHLY and CDR2 FYNNEI. The V gene end was trimmed by 8 bases and the J gene end by 4 bases; junction bases not matched to a gene: 11. This CDR3 has 16 residues. CDR3 sequence: CASGSGTGNSNEKLFF. DNA for the CDR3: TGTGCCAGCGGATCCGGGACAGGGAATAGTAATGAAAAACTGTTTTTT.

In this sample, this clone turned up a few times. The J gene is TRBJ2-7, the V gene TRBV29-1, with D possibly being TRBD2 (5 bases). Germline CDR1 SQVTM, CDR2 ANQGSEA. CDR3 length equals 11 residues. V lost 2 bases and J 6 bases, leaving 8 bases between the germline ends. CDR3 DNA sequence: TGCAGCGTTGAACGGGGAGTCGAGCAGTACTTC. This codes for CSVERGVEQYF.

This chain connects TRBV5-1 to TRBJ2-7; 7 bases line up with TRBD2. Germline values: CDR1 SGHRS, CDR2 YFSETQ. J was trimmed by 6 bases and V by 4 bases; bases with no gene match: 10. The CDR3 spans 14 residues. CDR3 sequence reads: CASSRGTGGGEQYF. CDR3 DNA sequence: TGCGCCAGCAGCCGCGGGACTGGGGGGGGCGAGCAGTACTTC.

This clone has more than one count but fewer than ten. J is TRBJ2-1 and V is TRBV11-2, with D perhaps TRBD2 (5 bases). Trimming took 1 base from V and 8 from J, leaving 12 bases between them. This CDR3 is built from 14 residues. Germline CDR1 SGHAT, CDR2 FQNNGV. The DNA of the CDR3 is TGTGCCAGCAGCTTAGTTGACTACTATCATGAGCAGTTCTTC. Translating it yields CASSLVDYYHEQFF.

A few counts support this clone. The chain is built from TRBV27 and TRBJ2-3, with D hard to call. The germline V gene encodes CDR1 MNHEY and CDR2 SMNVEV (reference sequence). V shed 7 bases and J shed 2 bases, with 10 bases lying between them. This CDR3 is 13 amino acids long. The CDR3 loop reads CASKRGLTDTQYF. In DNA form, the CDR3 reads TGTGCCAGCAAACGCGGTCTCACAGATACGCAGTATTTT.

The gene calls are TRBV29-1 and TRBJ1-2; maybe TRBD1 (6 bases). CDR1 SQVTM and CDR2 ANQGSEA come from the germline V gene. V was pared by 7 bases and J by 0 bases, with 12 bases between. The length of the CDR3 is 13 residues. For the CDR3, the DNA is TGCAGCGCCCTCGACAGGACTAACTATGGCTACACCTTC. Translated: CSALDRTNYGYTF.

The rearrangement joins TRBV4-1 to TRBJ2-7; 11 bases agree with TRBD2. After removal of 2 bases from V and 2 bases from J, the junction contained 8 bases not matched to a gene. The CDR3 has 17 amino acids. Germline V gives CDR1 MGHRA, CDR2 YSYEKL. The CDR3, as DNA: TGCGCCAGCAGCCAACTATTAGCGGGAGGGATCCCCTACGAGCAGTACTTC. Translated, it gives CASSQLLAGGIPYEQYF.

The rearrangement uses TRBV29-1 and TRBJ2-2; weak D call: TRBD2 (5 bases). The CDR3 is 16 residues long. Trimming pared 6 bases from V and 0 bases from J, leaving 17 bases between. Looked up from germline, CDR1 is SQVTM and CDR2 is ANQGSEA. The CDR3: CSVPKGAGPNTGELFF. CDR3 bases: TGCAGCGTGCCCAAGGGAGCAGGACCGAACACCGGGGAGCTGTTTTTT.

The chain links TRBV4-1 to TRBJ1-1; TRBD1 might be the D (5 bases). Per germline, CDR1 MGHRA and CDR2 YSYEKL. The V end lost 5 bases, the J end lost 0 bases, and 13 bases lay between the germline ends. The CDR3 spans 15 residues. CDR3 coding DNA: TGCGCCAGCAGCAGGGGCGCCGGGTTGAACACTGAAGCTTTCTTT. Protein product: CASSRGAGLNTEAFF.

Note on this clone: The junction shows a germline mismatch at one end, possibly a read error. The chain joins TRBV7-9 to TRBJ2-7; a weak D match, TRBD2 (6 bases). There are 14 residues in the CDR3. CDR1 SEHNR and CDR2 FQNEAQ come from the germline V gene (reference sequence). CDR3 nucleotides: TGTTCCAGCAGCTTGCAGGGAGGCCCCTACGAGCAGTACTTC. Protein product: CSSSLQGGPYEQYF.

The rearrangement joins TRBV4-3 to TRBJ2-5; TRBD2 matches 8 bases. This CDR3 has 14 residues. With V trimmed by 3 bases and J by 5 bases, 5 bases remained unmatched. Looked up from germline, CDR1 is LGHNA and CDR2 is YSLEER. Here the CDR3 reads CASSHVTGGETQYF. CDR3 DNA: TGCGCCAGCAGCCACGTAACGGGGGGGGAGACCCAGTACTTC.

CDR3 amino acids: CSAGPTGELFF. CDR3 DNA sequence: TGCAGTGCGGGGCCCACCGGGGAGCTGTTTTTT. The chain recombines TRBV20-1 with TRBJ2-2, with a possible D match to TRBD1 (5 bases). The CDR3 sequence is 11 residues long. Germline V CDR1 and CDR2: DFQATT, SNEGSKA (reference sequence). Trimming pared 6 bases from V and 4 bases from J, leaving 6 bases between.

V gene TRBV4-1 combines with J gene TRBJ2-3; D is perhaps TRBD2 (5 bases). V was clipped by 0 bases and J by 2 bases, with 9 bases between them. CDR1 is MGHRA and CDR2 is YSYEKL in the germline V gene. The CDR3 loop spans 15 amino acids. CDR3 sequence (DNA): TGCGCCAGCAGCCAAGATGGAGGCGACACAGATACGCAGTATTTT. Its translation is CASSQDGGDTDTQYF.